This T cell receptor (beta chain) stems from a study of cytomegalovirus exposure and HLA in healthy donors. This clone was detected only once. Amplification used 60 Vbeta primers and 13 Jbeta primers. The table came from immunoSEQ multiplex PCR; TCRdb's copy has only in-frame clones and leaves some out. The sample holds 150,000 to 250,000 clones, over 75% seen once. CDR3 size: 17 residues. V was pared by 1 base and J by 8 bases, with 23 bases between. Germline assignment: CDR1 MNHNS and CDR2 SASEGT. The chain combines TRBV6-1 with TRBJ1-1; D not resolved. This receptor was obtained from a boy aged 2-15 years in good health and CMV-seronegative. The sequenced sample was PBMCs. CDR3 sequence (DNA): TGTGCCAGCAGTGAAGGTTTCCAATACACGACGGCGAGGGAAGCTTTCTTT. Amino acid sequence: CASSEGFQYTTAREAFF.